Below, 7 T cell receptor beta chains from the same sample are listed, as sequenced in a study of cytomegalovirus exposure and HLA in healthy donors. The PCR ran on 60 Vbeta and 13 Jbeta primers. The data were produced by immunoSEQ multiplex PCR, yet TCRdb's version contains in-frame clones alone and is incomplete. The table records about 180,000 clones, 70% to 85% of them present only once. The sequenced material came from PBMCs. The receptors here all came from a man aged 18-30 years in good health and CMV-seronegative.

The rearrangement links TRBV28 to TRBJ1-1; D might be TRBD1 (5 bases). Germline V gives CDR1 MDHEN, CDR2 SYDVKM. Deletions cut 5 bases from V and 5 bases from J, with 18 bases between. The CDR3 extends over 15 amino acids. The CDR3 loop is CASSPPAGGITEAFF. The CDR3 DNA is TGTGCCAGCAGTCCCCCCGCGGGGGGGATAACTGAAGCTTTCTTT.

This chain joins TRBV11-2 and TRBJ2-7; the D is unclear. This CDR3 has 16 amino acids. V gave up 5 bases and J gave up 6 bases, with 23 bases separating them. Germline CDR1 is SGHAT and CDR2 is FQNNGV. The CDR3 nucleotides read TGTGCCAGCAGCCGTGCTGCCGTGAGCCCCCCTCCCGAGCAGTACTTC. This translates into CASSRAAVSPPPEQYF.

On this clone itself: The same CDR3 is also encoded by other DNA sequences in this sample. The chain is built from TRBV6-5 and TRBJ1-1, with D maybe TRBD1 (6 bases). V shed 0 bases and J shed 1 base, with 6 bases lying between them. The germline CDR1 and CDR2 sequences are MNHEY and SVGAGI. CDR3 length: 14 amino acids. The CDR3 region is CASSYSTGNTEAFF. The CDR3 coding sequence is TGTGCCAGCAGTTACTCGACAGGGAACACTGAAGCTTTCTTT.

This sequence joins TRBV4-2 and TRBJ2-3; D ambiguous. CDR1 is LGHNA, CDR2 YNFKEQ, per germline. The CDR3 sequence is 15 residues long. V gave up 5 bases and J gave up 3 bases, with 15 bases separating them. In nucleotides, the CDR3 is TGTGCCAGCAGCGGTTCTCAGCGTGATACAGATACGCAGTATTTT. Its translation is CASSGSQRDTDTQYF.

The rearrangement uses TRBV4-2 and TRBJ2-2; 7 nucleotides agree with TRBD1. The V and J ends lost 5 bases and 6 bases, in that order; junction bases with no gene match: 12. This CDR3 has 16 residues. CDR1 and CDR2 from the germline V gene are LGHNA and YNFKEQ. CDR3: CASSAKISGGSGELFF. CDR3 in DNA: TGTGCCAGCAGCGCCAAGATTTCAGGGGGATCCGGGGAGCTGTTTTTT.

The CDR3 DNA follows: TGTGCCAGCAGTTCTACCCGGGGGAGCTCCTACAATGAGCAGTTCTTC. Translated, it gives CASSSTRGSSYNEQFF. The rearrangement links TRBV7-2 to TRBJ2-1, with D possibly TRBD2 on 6 matching bases. The CDR3 has 16 amino acids. CDR1 is SGHTA and CDR2 is FQGNSA in the germline V gene. The V end lost 6 bases, the J end lost 0 bases, and 15 bases lay between the germline ends.

The chain joins TRBV30 to TRBJ2-3; D possibly corresponds to TRBD2 (5 bases). This CDR3 comprises 16 residues. Germline V gene sequence: CDR1 GTSNPN, CDR2 SVGIG (reference sequence). V shed 2 bases and J shed 1 base, with 16 bases lying between them. The CDR3 is CAWSTEGPFRTDTQYF. CDR3 DNA sequence: TGTGCCTGGAGTACAGAGGGCCCCTTCCGCACAGATACGCAGTATTTT.